The clone carrying this TCR beta chain was seen a single time. Antigen: not known. This sample is drawn from a study of blood T cells in healthy people across ages. Study-level results: A greater number of naive CD4+ cells and higher diversity distinguished long-lived donors from aged donors. While age rose, TCR beta diversity per million T cells dropped in a roughly linear way.

The use of a sample-barcoded 5' primer and a J-beta primer mix characterized a second PCR of about 7 to 12 cycles. A tag from a template-switch adaptor with 12 random nucleotides marked each cDNA molecule. Using its own MiXCR run on the 5' RACE reads, TCRdb lists one record per CDR3 protein. The repertoire holds under 750,000 distinct CDR3 sequences, roughly 48% seen once, with roughly 24% in the top ten. The CDR3 is made up of 16 amino acids. Germline V CDR1 and CDR2: SEHNR, FQNEAQ (reference sequence). Trimming took off 6 bases at V and 0 bases at J, with 14 bases between the two ends. The authors drew ten milliliters of peripheral blood from each donor.

The rearrangement links TRBV7-9 to TRBJ2-2, with D tentatively TRBD2 (5 bases). Specimen: blood. This sequence was found in a man older than 75 in good health. Here the CDR3 reads CASSWTEDTNTGELFF. CDR3 coding DNA: TGTGCCAGCAGTTGGACGGAGGATACGAACACCGGGGAGCTGTTTTTT.